The clone carrying this T cell receptor (beta chain) has at least ten counts. RNA served as the template for amplifying TCR beta CDR3 regions. An initial RT-PCR round employing HTBI primers preceded a second-round multiplex PCR. One entry per CDR3 protein results from TCRdb running MiXCR on the multiplex PCR reads. Among 300,000 to 500,000 distinct CDR3 sequences, over 15% were seen once, and the ten largest hold roughly 7%. The record originates from a study of Graves' ophthalmopathy and Graves' hyperthyroidism. Germline trimming cut 5 bases from V and 5 bases from J; bases unmatched to any gene: 5. The CDR3 sequence is 13 residues long.

Source material: peripheral blood. This TCR was recovered from a woman between 18 and 29 years old with stable Graves' hyperthyroidism. The chain has TRBV12-3 or TRBV12-4 and TRBJ1-2; 7 bases agree with TRBD1. For the CDR3, the DNA is TGTGCCAGCAGTCGACAGGGAGTATATGGCTACACCTTC. Translation gives CASSRQGVYGYTF.